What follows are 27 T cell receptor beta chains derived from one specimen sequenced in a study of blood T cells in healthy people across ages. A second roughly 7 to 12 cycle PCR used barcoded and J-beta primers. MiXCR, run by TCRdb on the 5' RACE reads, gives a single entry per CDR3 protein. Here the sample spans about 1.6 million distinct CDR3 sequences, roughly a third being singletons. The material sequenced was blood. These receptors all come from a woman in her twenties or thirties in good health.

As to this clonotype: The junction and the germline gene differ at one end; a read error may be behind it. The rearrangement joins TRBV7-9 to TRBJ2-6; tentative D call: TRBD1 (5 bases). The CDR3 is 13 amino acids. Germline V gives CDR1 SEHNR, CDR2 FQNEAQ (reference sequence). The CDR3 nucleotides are TGTGCCGAGGAACCCTCTGGGGCCAACGTCCCGACTTTC. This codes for CAEEPSGANVPTF.

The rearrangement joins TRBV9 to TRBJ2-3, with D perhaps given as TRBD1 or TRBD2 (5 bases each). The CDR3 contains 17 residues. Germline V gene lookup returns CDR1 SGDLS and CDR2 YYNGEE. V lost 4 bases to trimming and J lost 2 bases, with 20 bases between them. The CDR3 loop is CASSKNQGRGNTDTQYF. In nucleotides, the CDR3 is TGTGCCAGCAGCAAAAACCAGGGTCGGGGTAACACAGATACGCAGTATTTT. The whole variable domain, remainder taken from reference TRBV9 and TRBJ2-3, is DSGVTQTPKHLITATGQRVTLRCSPRSGDLSVYWYQQSLDQGLQFLIQYYNGEERAKGNILERFSAQQFPDLHSELNLSSLELGDSALYFCASSKNQGRGNTDTQYFGPGTRLTVL.

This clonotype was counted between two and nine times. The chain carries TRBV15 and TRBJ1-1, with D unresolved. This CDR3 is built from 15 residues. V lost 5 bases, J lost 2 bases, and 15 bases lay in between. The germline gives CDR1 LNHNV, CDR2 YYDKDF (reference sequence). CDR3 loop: CATSGLREVNTEAFF. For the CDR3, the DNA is TGTGCCACCAGCGGCCTAAGGGAGGTAAACACTGAAGCTTTCTTT.

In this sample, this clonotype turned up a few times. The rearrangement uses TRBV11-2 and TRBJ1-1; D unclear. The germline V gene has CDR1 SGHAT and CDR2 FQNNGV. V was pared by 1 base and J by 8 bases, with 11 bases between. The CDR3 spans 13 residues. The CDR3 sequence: CASSLVRQPEAFF. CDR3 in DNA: TGTGCCAGCAGCTTAGTCCGGCAACCGGAAGCTTTCTTT. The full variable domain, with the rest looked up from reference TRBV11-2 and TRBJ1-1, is EAGVAQSPRYKIIEKRQSVAFWCNPISGHATLYWYQQILGQGPKLLIQFQNNGVVDDSQLPKDRFSAERLKGVDSTLKIQPAKLEDSAVYLCASSLVRQPEAFFGQGTRLTVV.

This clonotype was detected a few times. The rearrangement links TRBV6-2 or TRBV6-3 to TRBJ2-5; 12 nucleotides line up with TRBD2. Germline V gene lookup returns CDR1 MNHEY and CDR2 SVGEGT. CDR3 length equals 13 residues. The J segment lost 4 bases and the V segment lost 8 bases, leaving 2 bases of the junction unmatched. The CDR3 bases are TGTGCCAGCCTAGCGGGAGGGGGAGAGACCCAGTACTTC. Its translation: CASLAGGGETQYF.

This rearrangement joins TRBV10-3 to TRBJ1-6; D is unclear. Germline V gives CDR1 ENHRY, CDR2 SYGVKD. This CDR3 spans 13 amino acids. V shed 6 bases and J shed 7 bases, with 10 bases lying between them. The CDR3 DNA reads TGTGCCATCAGCGGGCTGGAAAATTCACCCCTCCACTTT. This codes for CAISGLENSPLHF.

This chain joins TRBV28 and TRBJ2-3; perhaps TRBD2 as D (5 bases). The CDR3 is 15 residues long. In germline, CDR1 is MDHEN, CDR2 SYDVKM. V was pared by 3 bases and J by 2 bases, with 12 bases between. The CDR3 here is CASSFSGMNTDTQYF. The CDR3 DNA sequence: TGTGCCAGCAGTTTTTCCGGGATGAACACAGATACGCAGTATTTT. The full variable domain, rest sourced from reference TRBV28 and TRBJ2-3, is DVKVTQSSRYLVKRTGEKVFLECVQDMDHENMFWYRQDPGLGLRLIYFSYDVKMKEKGDIPEGYSVSREKKERFSLILESASTNQTSMYLCASSFSGMNTDTQYFGPGTRLTVL.

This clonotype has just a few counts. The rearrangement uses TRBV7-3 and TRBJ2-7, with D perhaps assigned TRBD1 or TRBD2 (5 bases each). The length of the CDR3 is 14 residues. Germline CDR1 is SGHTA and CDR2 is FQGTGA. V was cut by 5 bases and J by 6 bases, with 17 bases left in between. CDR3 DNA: TGTGCCAGCAGCGACTACCCCGTGGGGCCCGAGCAGTACTTC. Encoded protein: CASSDYPVGPEQYF.

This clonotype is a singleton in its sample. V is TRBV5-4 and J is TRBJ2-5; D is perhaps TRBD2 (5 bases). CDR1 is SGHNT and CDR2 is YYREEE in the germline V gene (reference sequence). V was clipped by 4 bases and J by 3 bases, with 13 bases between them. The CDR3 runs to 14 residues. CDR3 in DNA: TGTGCCAGCAGCGTGGGATCAGCGGAAGAGACCCAGTACTTC. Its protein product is CASSVGSAEETQYF. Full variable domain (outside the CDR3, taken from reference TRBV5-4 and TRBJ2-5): ETGVTQSPTHLIKTRGQQVTLRCSSQSGHNTVSWYQQALGQGPQFIFQYYREEENGRGNFPPRFSGLQFPNYSSELNVNALELDDSALYLCASSVGSAEETQYFGPGTRLLVL.

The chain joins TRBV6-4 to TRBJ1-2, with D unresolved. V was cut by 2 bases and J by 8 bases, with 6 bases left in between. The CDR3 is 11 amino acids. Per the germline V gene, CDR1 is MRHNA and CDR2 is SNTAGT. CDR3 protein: CASSDLRGYTF. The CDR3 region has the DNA TGTGCCAGCAGTGACCTCCGGGGCTACACCTTC.

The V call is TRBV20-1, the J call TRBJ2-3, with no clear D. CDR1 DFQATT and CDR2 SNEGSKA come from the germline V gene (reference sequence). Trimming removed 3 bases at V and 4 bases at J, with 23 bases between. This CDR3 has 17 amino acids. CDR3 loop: CSARFWPNPKDADTQYF. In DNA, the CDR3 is TGCAGTGCTAGGTTCTGGCCTAACCCCAAGGACGCAGATACGCAGTATTTT.

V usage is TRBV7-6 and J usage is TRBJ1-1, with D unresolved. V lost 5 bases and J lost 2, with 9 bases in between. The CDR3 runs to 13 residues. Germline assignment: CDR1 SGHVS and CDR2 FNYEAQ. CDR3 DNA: TGTGCCAGCAGCATTGGTCGCAACACTGAAGCTTTCTTT. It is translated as CASSIGRNTEAFF.

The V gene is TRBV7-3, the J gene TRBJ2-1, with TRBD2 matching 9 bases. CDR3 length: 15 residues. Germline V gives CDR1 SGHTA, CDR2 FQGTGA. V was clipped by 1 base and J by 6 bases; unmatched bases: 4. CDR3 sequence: CASSLRAGGLNEQFF. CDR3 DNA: TGTGCCAGCAGCTTAAGGGCGGGGGGGCTCAATGAGCAGTTCTTC.

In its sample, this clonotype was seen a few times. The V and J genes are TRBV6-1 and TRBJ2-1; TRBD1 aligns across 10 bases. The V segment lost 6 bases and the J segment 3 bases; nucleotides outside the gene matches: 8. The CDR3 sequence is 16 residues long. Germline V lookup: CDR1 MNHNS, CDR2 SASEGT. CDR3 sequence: CASRSRGQGVYNEQFF. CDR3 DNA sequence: TGTGCCAGCAGATCGCGAGGACAGGGGGTCTACAATGAGCAGTTCTTC.

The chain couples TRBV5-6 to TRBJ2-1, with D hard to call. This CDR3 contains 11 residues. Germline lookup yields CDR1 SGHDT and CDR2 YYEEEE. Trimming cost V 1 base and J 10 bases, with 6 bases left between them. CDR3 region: CASSLFSEQFF. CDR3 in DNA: TGTGCCAGCAGCTTGTTTAGCGAGCAGTTCTTC.

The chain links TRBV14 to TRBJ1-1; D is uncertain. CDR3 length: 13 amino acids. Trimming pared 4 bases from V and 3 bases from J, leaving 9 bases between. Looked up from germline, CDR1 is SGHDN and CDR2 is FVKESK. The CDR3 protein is CASSLNFDTEAFF. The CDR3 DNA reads TGTGCCAGCAGCCTCAATTTCGACACTGAAGCTTTCTTT.

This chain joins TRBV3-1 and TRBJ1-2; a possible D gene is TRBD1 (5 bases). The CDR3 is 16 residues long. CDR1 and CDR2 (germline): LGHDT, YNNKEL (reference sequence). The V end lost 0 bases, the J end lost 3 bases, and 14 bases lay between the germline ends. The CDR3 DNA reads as TGTGCCAGCAGCCAAGACGGGACCCTAGAGGACTATGGCTACACCTTC. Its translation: CASSQDGTLEDYGYTF.

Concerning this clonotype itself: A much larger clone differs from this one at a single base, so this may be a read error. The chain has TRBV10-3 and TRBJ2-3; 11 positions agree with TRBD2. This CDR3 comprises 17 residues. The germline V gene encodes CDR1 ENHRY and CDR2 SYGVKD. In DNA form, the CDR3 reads TGTGCCAACAGTGAGTCGAAGACTAGCGGGAAGAGGGATACGCAGTATTTT. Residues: CANSESKTSGKRDTQYF.

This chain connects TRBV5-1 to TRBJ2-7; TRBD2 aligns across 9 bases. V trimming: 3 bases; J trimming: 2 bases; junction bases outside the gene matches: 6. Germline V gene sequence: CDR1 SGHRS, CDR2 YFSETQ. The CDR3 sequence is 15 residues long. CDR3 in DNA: TGCGCCAGCAGCTCCAGCGGGGGGCCCACCTACGAGCAGTACTTC. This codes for CASSSSGGPTYEQYF.

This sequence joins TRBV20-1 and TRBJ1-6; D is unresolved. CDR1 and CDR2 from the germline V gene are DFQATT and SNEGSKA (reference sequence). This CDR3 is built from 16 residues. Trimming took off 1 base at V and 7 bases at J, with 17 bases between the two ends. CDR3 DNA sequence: TGCAGTGCTAGAGTGGAAGGAGGGATCTTGAATTCACCCCTCCACTTT. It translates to CSARVEGGILNSPLHF.

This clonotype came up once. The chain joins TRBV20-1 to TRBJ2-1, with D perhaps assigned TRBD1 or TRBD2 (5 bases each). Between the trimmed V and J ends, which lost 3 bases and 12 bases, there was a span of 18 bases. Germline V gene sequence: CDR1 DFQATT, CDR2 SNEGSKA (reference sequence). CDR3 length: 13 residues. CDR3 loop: CSARDRGYSLQFF. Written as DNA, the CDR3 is TGCAGTGCTAGGGACCGGGGCTACTCCCTGCAGTTCTTC.

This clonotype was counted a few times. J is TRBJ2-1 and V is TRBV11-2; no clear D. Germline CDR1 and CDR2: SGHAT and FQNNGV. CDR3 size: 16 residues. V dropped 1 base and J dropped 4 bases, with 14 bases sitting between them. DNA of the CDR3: TGTGCCAGCAGCTTAGCTCCGGCAAGTCTATACAATGAGCAGTTCTTC. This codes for CASSLAPASLYNEQFF.

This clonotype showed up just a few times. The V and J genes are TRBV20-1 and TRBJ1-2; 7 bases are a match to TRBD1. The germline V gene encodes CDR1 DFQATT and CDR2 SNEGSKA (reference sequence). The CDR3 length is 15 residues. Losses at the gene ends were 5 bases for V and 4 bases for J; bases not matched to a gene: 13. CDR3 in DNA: TGCAGTGCTCAGATTCACGACAGGGAGAGCTATGGCTACACCTTC. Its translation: CSAQIHDRESYGYTF.

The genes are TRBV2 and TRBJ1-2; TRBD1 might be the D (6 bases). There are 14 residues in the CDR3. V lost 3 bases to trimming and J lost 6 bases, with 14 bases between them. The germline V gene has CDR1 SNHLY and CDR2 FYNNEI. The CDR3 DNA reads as TGTGCCAGCAGTGATAGCGGGGGGGCGGATGGCTACACCTTC. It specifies CASSDSGGADGYTF.

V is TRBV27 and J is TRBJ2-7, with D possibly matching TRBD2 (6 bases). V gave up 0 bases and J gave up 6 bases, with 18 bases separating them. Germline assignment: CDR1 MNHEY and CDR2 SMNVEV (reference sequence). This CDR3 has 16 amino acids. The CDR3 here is CASSLSSRGALAEQYF. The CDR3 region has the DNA TGTGCCAGCAGTTTATCCTCGCGGGGTGCGTTGGCCGAGCAGTACTTC.

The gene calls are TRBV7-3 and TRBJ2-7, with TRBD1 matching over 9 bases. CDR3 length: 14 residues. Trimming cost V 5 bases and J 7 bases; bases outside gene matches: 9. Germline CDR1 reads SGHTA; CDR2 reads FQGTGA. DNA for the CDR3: TGTGCCAGCAGCCCGGACAGGGGCGCGAGGGAGCAGTACTTC. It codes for CASSPDRGAREQYF.

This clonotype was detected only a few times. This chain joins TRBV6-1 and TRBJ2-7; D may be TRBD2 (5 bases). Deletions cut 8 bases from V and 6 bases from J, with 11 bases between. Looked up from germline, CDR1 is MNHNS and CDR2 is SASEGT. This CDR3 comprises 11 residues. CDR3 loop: CASETGIEQYF. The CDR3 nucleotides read TGTGCCAGCGAGACCGGGATCGAGCAGTACTTC.